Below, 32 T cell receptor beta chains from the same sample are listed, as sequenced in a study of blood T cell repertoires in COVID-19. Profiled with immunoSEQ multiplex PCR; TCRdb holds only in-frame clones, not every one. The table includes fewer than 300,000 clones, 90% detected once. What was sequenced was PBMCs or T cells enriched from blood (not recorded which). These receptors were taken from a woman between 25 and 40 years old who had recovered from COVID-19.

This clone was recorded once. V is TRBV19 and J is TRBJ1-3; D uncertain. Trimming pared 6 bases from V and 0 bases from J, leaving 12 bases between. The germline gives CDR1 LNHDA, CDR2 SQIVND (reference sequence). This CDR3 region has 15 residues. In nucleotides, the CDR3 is TGTGCCAGTAGCTGGGCAGCGGCCTCTGGAAACACCATATATTTT. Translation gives CASSWAAASGNTIYF.

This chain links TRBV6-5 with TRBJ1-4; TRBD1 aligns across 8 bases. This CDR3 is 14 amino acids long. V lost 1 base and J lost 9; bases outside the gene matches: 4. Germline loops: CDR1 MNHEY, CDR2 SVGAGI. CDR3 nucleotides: TGTGCCAGCAGTTACTATCGGACAGGGAAAAAACTGTTTTTT. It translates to CASSYYRTGKKLFF.

DNA of the CDR3: TGTGCCACCAGTGATGCACCCGGGACTAGCGGGGACAATGAGCAGTTCTTC. Protein product: CATSDAPGTSGDNEQFF. The rearrangement joins TRBV24-1 to TRBJ2-1; 13 nucleotides agree with TRBD2. This CDR3 has 17 residues. V shed 3 bases and J 5 bases; nucleotides not matched to a gene: 6. The germline V gene encodes CDR1 KGHDR and CDR2 SFDVKD.

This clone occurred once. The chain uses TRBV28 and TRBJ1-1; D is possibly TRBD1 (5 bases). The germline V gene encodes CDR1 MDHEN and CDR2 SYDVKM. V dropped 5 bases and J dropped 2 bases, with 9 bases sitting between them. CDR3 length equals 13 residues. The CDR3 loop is CASSHGGNTEAFF. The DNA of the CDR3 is TGTGCCAGCAGTCACGGGGGAAACACTGAAGCTTTCTTT.

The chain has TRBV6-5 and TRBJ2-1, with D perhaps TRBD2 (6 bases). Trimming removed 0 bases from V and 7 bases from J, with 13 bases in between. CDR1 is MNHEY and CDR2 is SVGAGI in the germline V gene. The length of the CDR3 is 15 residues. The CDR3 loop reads CASSYSRLVINEQFF. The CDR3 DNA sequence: TGTGCCAGCAGTTACTCGAGACTAGTTATAAATGAGCAGTTCTTC.

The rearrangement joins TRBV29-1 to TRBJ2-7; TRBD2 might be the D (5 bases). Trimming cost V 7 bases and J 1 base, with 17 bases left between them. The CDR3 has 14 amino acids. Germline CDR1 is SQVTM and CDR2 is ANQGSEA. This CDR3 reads CSAGFGEFSYEQYF. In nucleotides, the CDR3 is TGCAGCGCCGGGTTCGGGGAGTTTTCCTACGAGCAGTACTTC.

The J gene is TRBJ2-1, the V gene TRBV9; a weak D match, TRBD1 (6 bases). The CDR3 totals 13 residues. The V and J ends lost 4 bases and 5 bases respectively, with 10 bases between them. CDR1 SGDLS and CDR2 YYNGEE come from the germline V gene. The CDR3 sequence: CASSHDRNNEQFF. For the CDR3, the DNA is TGTGCCAGCAGCCATGACAGGAACAATGAGCAGTTCTTC.

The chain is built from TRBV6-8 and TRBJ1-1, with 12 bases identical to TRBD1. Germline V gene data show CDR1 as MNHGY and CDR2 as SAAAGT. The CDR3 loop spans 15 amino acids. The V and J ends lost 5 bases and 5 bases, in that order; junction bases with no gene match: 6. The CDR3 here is CASSTGTGGWTEAFF. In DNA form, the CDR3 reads TGTGCCAGCAGTACCGGGACAGGGGGCTGGACTGAAGCTTTCTTT.

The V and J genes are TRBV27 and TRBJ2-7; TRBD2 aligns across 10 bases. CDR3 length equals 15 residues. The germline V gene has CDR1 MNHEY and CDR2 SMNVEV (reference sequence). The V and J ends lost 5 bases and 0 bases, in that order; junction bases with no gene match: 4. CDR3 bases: TGTGCCAGCAGTCACATAGCGGGAGGCTCCTACGAGCAGTACTTC. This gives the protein CASSHIAGGSYEQYF.

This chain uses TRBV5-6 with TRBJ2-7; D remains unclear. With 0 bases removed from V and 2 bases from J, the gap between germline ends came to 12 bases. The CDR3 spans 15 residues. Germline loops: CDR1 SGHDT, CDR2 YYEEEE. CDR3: CASSLGIAAAYEQYF. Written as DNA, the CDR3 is TGTGCCAGCAGCTTGGGGATCGCGGCGGCCTACGAGCAGTACTTC.

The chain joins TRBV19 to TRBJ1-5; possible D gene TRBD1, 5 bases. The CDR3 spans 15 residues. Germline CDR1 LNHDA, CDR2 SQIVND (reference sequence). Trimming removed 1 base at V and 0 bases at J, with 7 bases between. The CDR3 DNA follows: TGTGCCAGTAGTATAGGGACACTTAGCAATCAGCCCCAGCATTTT. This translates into CASSIGTLSNQPQHF.

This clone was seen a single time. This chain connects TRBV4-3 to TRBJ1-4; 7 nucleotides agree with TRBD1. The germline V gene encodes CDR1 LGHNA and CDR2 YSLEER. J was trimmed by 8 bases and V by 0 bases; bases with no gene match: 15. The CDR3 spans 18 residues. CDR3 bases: TGCGCCAGCAGCCAAGATAGAAGTACGGGCAGGGGGAACGAAAAACTGTTTTTT. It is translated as CASSQDRSTGRGNEKLFF.

This CDR3 reads CASKGQGVSNQPQHF. DNA of the CDR3: TGTGCCAGCAAGGGGCAGGGGGTAAGCAATCAGCCCCAGCATTTT. This rearrangement joins TRBV28 to TRBJ1-5, with 7 bases lining up with TRBD1. The CDR3 is 15 amino acids. Germline assignment: CDR1 MDHEN and CDR2 SYDVKM. Trimming took 7 bases from V and 1 from J; bases not matched to a gene: 7.

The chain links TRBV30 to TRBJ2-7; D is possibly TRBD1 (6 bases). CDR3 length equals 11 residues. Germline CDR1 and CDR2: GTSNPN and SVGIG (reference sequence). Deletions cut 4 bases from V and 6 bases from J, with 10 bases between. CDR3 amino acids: CAWNTGLEQYF. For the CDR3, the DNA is TGTGCCTGGAACACAGGGCTCGAGCAGTACTTC.

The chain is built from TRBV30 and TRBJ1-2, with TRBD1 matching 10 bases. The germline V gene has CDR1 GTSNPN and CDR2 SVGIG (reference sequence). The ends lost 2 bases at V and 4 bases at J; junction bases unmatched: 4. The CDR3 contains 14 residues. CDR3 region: CAWSRDRGIYGYTF. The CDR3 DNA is TGTGCCTGGAGTCGGGACAGGGGAATCTATGGCTACACCTTC.

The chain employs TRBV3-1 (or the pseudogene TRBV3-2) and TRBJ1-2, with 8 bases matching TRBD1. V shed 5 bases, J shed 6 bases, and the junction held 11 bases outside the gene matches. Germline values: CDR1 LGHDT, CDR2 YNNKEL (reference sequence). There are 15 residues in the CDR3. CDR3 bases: TGTGCCAGCAGCTTCCCGACAGGGGCAGTTGATGGCTACACCTTC. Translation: CASSFPTGAVDGYTF.

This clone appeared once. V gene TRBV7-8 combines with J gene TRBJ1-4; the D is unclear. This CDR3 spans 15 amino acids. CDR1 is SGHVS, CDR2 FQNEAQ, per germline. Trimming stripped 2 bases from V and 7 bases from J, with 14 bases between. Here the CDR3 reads CASSLFGEAGEKLFF. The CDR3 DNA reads TGTGCCAGCAGCTTATTCGGGGAGGCCGGTGAAAAACTGTTTTTT.

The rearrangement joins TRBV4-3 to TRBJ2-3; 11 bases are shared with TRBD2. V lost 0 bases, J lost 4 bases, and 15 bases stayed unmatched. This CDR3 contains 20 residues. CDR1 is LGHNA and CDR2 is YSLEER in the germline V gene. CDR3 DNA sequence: TGCGCCAGCAGCCAAGATCACCCTAGCGGGAGGTGGATGGGCGCAGATACGCAGTATTTT. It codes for CASSQDHPSGRWMGADTQYF.

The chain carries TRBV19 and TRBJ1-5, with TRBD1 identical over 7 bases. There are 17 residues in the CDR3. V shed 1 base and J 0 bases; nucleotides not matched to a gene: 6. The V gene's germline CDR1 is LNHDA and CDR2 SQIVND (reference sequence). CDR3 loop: CASSIVGTVYSNQPQHF. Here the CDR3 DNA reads TGTGCCAGTAGTATAGTCGGGACAGTGTATAGCAATCAGCCCCAGCATTTT.

The CDR3 reads CASSESGQVYNEQFF. CDR3 nucleotide sequence: TGTGCCAGCAGTGAATCGGGACAGGTGTACAATGAGCAGTTCTTC. This rearrangement joins TRBV25-1 to TRBJ2-1; 8 nucleotides match TRBD1. CDR1 and CDR2 from the germline V gene are MGHDK and SYGVNS. Unmatched junction bases numbered 3, after V lost 1 base and J lost 4 bases. The CDR3 contains 15 residues.

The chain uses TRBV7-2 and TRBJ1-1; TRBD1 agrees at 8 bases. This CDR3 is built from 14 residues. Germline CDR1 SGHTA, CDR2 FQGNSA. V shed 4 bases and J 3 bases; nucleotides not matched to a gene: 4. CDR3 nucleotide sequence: TGTGCCAGCAGCTACGGACAGGGATACACTGAAGCTTTCTTT. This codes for CASSYGQGYTEAFF.

The CDR3 DNA follows: TGTGCCAGCAACCAACAGGGGAGCTATGGCTACACCTTC. It translates to CASNQQGSYGYTF. The chain employs TRBV5-4 and TRBJ1-2; TRBD1 agrees at 7 bases. J was trimmed by 4 bases and V by 6 bases; bases with no gene match: 6. The germline CDR1 and CDR2 sequences are SGHNT and YYREEE (reference sequence). The CDR3 runs 13 residues.

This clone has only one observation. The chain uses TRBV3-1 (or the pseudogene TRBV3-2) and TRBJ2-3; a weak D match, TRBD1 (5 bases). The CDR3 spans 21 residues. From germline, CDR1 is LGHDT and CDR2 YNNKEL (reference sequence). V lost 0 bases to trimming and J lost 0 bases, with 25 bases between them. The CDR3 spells CASSQDWGTGDDRSSTDTQYF. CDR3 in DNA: TGTGCCAGCAGCCAAGATTGGGGTACAGGAGACGACCGCTCTAGCACAGATACGCAGTATTTT.

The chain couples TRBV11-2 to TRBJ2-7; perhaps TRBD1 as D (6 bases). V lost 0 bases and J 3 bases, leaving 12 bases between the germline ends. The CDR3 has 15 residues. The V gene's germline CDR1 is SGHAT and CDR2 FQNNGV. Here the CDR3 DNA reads TGTGCCAGCAGCTTAGATCCAGGGGTTATCTACGAGCAGTACTTC. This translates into CASSLDPGVIYEQYF.

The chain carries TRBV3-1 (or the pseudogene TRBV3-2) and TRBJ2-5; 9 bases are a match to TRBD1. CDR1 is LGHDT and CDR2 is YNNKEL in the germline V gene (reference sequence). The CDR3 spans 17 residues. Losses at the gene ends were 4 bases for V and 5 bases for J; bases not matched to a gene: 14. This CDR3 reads CASSPGQGFFDGETQYF. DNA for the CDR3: TGTGCCAGCAGCCCGGGACAGGGATTCTTCGACGGTGAGACCCAGTACTTC.

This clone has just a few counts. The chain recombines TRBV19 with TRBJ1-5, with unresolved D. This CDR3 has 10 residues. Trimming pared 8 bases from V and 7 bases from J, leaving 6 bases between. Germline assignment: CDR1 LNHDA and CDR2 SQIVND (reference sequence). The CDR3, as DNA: TGTGCCAGTTCCGTGCAGCCCCAGCATTTT. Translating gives CASSVQPQHF.

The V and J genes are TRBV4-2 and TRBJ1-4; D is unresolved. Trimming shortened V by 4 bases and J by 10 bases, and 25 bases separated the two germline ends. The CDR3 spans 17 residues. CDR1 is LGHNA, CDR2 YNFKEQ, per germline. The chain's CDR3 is CASSRESTAGRSGKLFF. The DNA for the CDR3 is TGTGCCAGCAGCCGAGAATCGACGGCTGGCCGGAGTGGAAAACTGTTTTTT.

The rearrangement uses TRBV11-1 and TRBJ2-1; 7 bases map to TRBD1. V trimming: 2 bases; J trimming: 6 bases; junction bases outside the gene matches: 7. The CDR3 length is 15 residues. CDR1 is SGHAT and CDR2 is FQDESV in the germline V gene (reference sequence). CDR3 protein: CASSLQDRVSNEQFF. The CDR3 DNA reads TGTGCCAGCAGCTTACAAGACAGGGTCAGCAATGAGCAGTTCTTC.

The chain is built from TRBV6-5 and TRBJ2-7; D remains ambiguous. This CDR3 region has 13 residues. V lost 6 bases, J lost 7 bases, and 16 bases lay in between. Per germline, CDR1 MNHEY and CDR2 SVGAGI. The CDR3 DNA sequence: TGTGCCAGCAGAAAAGTAACTCTACAGGAGCAGTACTTC. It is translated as CASRKVTLQEQYF.

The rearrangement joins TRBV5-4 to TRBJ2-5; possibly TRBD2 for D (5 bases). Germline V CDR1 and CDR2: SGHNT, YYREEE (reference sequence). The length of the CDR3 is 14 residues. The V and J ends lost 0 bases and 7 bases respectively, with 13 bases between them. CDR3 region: CASSLGPAEGTQYF. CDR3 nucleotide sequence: TGTGCCAGCAGCTTGGGTCCGGCAGAGGGGACCCAGTACTTC.

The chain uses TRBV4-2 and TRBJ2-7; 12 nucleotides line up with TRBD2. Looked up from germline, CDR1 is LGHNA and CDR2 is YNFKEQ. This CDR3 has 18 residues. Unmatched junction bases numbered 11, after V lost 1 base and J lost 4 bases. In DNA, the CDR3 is TGTGCCAGCAGCCAAGTCGGTGCTAGCGGGAGGGGATCATACGAGCAGTACTTC. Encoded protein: CASSQVGASGRGSYEQYF.

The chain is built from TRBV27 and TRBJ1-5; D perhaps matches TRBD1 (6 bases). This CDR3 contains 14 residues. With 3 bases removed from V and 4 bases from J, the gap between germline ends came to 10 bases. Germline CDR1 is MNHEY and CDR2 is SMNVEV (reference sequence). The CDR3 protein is CASSFGTRNQPQHF. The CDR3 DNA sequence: TGTGCCAGCAGTTTCGGGACACGTAATCAGCCCCAGCATTTT.